Following are 5 T cell receptor beta chains from one sample sequenced in a study of cytomegalovirus exposure and HLA in healthy donors. The PCR was carried out with 60 Vbeta primers and 13 Jbeta primers. The protocol was immunoSEQ multiplex PCR, while the TCRdb copy is restricted to in-frame clones and leaves out a portion. The sample holds approximately 250,000 clones, 80% to 90% seen once. What was sequenced was PBMCs. The source is a girl aged 2-9 years in good health and CMV-seronegative.

The V and J genes are TRBV6-5 and TRBJ1-1; TRBD1 is a possible D gene (5 bases). V gave up 5 bases and J gave up 5 bases, with 15 bases separating them. The CDR3 loop spans 14 amino acids. Germline lookup yields CDR1 MNHEY and CDR2 SVGAGI. CDR3 amino acids: CASSEGGVGTEAFF. CDR3 DNA: TGTGCCAGCAGTGAGGGAGGGGTTGGGACTGAAGCTTTCTTT.

The chain is built from TRBV19 and TRBJ1-4; D call uncertain. V lost 10 bases and J 8 bases, leaving 8 bases between the germline ends. Per germline, CDR1 LNHDA and CDR2 SQIVND (reference sequence). The CDR3 runs 10 residues. In nucleotides, the CDR3 is TGTGCCAATTCCCCGGAAAAACTGTTTTTT. It specifies CANSPEKLFF.

This chain joins TRBV18 and TRBJ2-5; perhaps TRBD2 as D (5 bases). The CDR3 has 13 residues. V shed 6 bases and J shed 4 bases, with 12 bases lying between them. Per germline, CDR1 KGHSH and CDR2 LQKENI. The CDR3 protein is CASSPTIGETQYF. In DNA, the CDR3 is TGTGCCAGCTCCCCGACTATAGGAGAGACCCAGTACTTC.

J is TRBJ1-2 and V is TRBV18, with D perhaps matching TRBD1 (5 bases). Trimming took 3 bases from V and 5 from J, leaving 16 bases between them. CDR3 length equals 15 residues. CDR1 and CDR2 from the germline V gene are KGHSH and LQKENI. This CDR3 is CASSPLVRRGYGYTF. CDR3 sequence (DNA): TGTGCCAGCTCACCCTTGGTCAGGAGGGGATATGGCTACACCTTC.

This sequence joins TRBV19 and TRBJ1-4, with D perhaps TRBD1 (5 bases). V dropped 3 bases and J dropped 4 bases, with 15 bases sitting between them. The CDR3 contains 16 residues. Germline V gene lookup returns CDR1 LNHDA and CDR2 SQIVND (reference sequence). The CDR3 is CASSMERDRINEKLFF. CDR3 nucleotide sequence: TGTGCCAGTAGTATGGAAAGAGACAGAATTAATGAAAAACTGTTTTTT.